This T cell receptor (beta chain) was sequenced during a study of cytomegalovirus exposure and HLA in healthy donors. Study-wide results and caveats: Data from an earlier analysis indicated that most TCR beta V segments were productive either about 87% or about 30% of the time. Researchers catalogued about 150 TCR beta chains as cytomegalovirus-associated. Several V segments, TRBV6-2 and TRBV6-3 among them, could not be told apart and were dropped.

Looked up from germline, CDR1 is SGDLS and CDR2 is YYNGEE. This CDR3 spans 16 amino acids. The ends lost 4 bases at V and 5 bases at J; junction bases unmatched: 8. Points on this clone: Its matching antigen is unknown.

PCR primers comprised 60 Vbeta and 13 Jbeta primers. Method: immunoSEQ multiplex PCR; TCRdb's copy keeps in-frame clones and lacks some. The sample totals tens of thousands of clones. The receptor was isolated from a woman aged 40 to 50 in good health and CMV-seronegative. Sequenced material: PBMCs. This chain links TRBV9 with TRBJ2-1; 11 nucleotides agree with TRBD2. CDR3 DNA: TGTGCCAGCAGCCCGGTACTAGCGGGAGCCGACAATGAGCAGTTCTTC. This codes for CASSPVLAGADNEQFF.